This T cell receptor (beta chain) was documented in a study of blood T cells in healthy people across ages. Trimming left V 10 bases short and J 2 bases short, with 12 bases between. The CDR3 is 12 residues long. The germline V gene has CDR1 MDHEN and CDR2 SYDVKM. It was with a sample-barcoded 5' primer and a J-beta primer mix that a second PCR of about 6 to 11 cycles was run. Each cDNA molecule received a tag from a template-switch adaptor that had 12 random nucleotides. TCRdb passed the 5' RACE reads through MiXCR, listing each CDR3 protein once. The sample lists over a million distinct CDR3 sequences, 35% to 55% occurring once.

The sequence came from a woman aged 60-75 years in good health. Sequenced: blood. This chain links TRBV28 with TRBJ2-7, with TRBD1 as a possible D gene (6 bases). This chain's CDR3 is CAISGQAYEQYF. CDR3 nucleotides: TGTGCCATCTCGGGACAAGCCTACGAGCAGTACTTC. Full variable domain (outside the CDR3, taken from reference TRBV28 and TRBJ2-7): DVKVTQSSRYLVKRTGEKVFLECVQDMDHENMFWYRQDPGLGLRLIYFSYDVKMKEKGDIPEGYSVSREKKERFSLILESASTNQTSMYLCAISGQAYEQYFGPGTRLTVT.